This T cell receptor (beta chain) was recovered during a study of blood T cell repertoires in COVID-19. Study overall: The United States, Italy and Spain were the sources of the acute and convalescent COVID-19 samples. From T cells, B-cell-depleted T cells, or PBMCs came the material, which was cDNA or gDNA.

V lost 4 bases to trimming and J lost 0 bases, with 19 bases between them. Germline CDR1 is SGHRS and CDR2 is YFSETQ. The CDR3 has 17 amino acids. In the study's own analysis: For nucleated cells, counts were estimated from reference gene primer amplification. TCRdb's copy holds only in-frame clones and misses some; the assay was immunoSEQ multiplex PCR. Clonal size and the V and J genes are those of that table, whereas D and trimming came from the DNA. The repertoire holds some 180,000 clones, with approximately 90% as singletons. Sequenced input: peripheral blood. J is TRBJ1-1 and V is TRBV5-1; maybe TRBD1 (6 bases). This TCR came from a man aged 35-49 years with active or convalescent COVID-19. Here the CDR3 DNA reads TGCGCCAGCAGCCCCCTAGCGGGGGCTCTAATGAACACTGAAGCTTTCTTT. Protein product: CASSPLAGALMNTEAFF.